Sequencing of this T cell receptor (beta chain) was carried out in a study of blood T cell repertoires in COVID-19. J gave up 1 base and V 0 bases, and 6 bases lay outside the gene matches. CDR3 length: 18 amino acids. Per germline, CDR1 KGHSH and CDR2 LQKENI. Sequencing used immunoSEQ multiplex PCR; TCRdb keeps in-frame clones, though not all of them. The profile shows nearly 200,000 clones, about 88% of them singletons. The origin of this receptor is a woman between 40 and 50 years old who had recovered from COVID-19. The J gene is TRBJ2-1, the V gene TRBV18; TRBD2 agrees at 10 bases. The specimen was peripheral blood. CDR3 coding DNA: TGTGCCAGCTCACCACCTTTTTTAGCGGGAGGATCCTACAATGAGCAGTTCTTC. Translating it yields CASSPPFLAGGSYNEQFF.